The next 8 T cell receptor beta chains were all read from a single sample in a study of OX40 agonist ivuxolimab in advanced cancers. Profiled with immunoSEQ multiplex PCR; TCRdb holds only in-frame clones, not every one. The sample includes about 37,000 clones, about 88% of them seen just once. Sample: CD4+ or CD8+ T cells sorted from blood, taken in a trial of the OX40 agonist ivuxolimab. The source of these receptors is an adult with an advanced solid tumor such as melanoma, head and neck, liver or kidney cancer.

J is TRBJ2-7 and V is TRBV7-2; D may be TRBD2 (5 bases). This CDR3 comprises 13 residues. Germline assignment: CDR1 SGHTA and CDR2 FQGNSA. The V gene lost 3 bases and the J gene lost 4 bases, with 10 bases spanning the gap. The CDR3 reads CASSFFTGYEQYF. The CDR3 DNA reads as TGTGCCAGCAGCTTTTTTACGGGGTACGAGCAGTACTTC.

This chain joins TRBV7-2 and TRBJ1-2, with a possible D match to TRBD1 (6 bases). Germline CDR1 SGHTA, CDR2 FQGNSA. The CDR3 contains 15 residues. V lost 1 base to trimming and J lost 6 bases, with 15 bases between them. DNA of the CDR3: TGTGCCAGCAGCTTAGGCCCGCAAGGGGGTAATGGCTACACCTTC. Its protein is CASSLGPQGGNGYTF.

J is TRBJ2-3 and V is TRBV9; TRBD1 aligns across 9 bases. Per the germline V gene, CDR1 is SGDLS and CDR2 is YYNGEE. Unmatched junction bases numbered 2, after V lost 0 bases and J lost 3 bases. The CDR3 is made up of 15 amino acids. The CDR3: CASSVEGQGTDTQYF. DNA for the CDR3: TGTGCCAGCAGCGTAGAGGGACAGGGTACAGATACGCAGTATTTT.

This clone has more than one count but fewer than ten. CDR3 DNA: TGTGCCTGGAGTGTAATGGGACAGGGTGACACCGGGGAGCTGTTTTTT. The encoded protein is CAWSVMGQGDTGELFF. The chain joins TRBV30 to TRBJ2-2; 9 nucleotides agree with TRBD1. Trimming at V came to 0 bases and at J to 3 bases, leaving 5 bases not matched to a gene. Germline V lookup: CDR1 GTSNPN, CDR2 SVGIG (reference sequence). This CDR3 has 16 amino acids.

J is TRBJ2-3 and V is TRBV6-1; tentative D call: TRBD1 (6 bases). Germline V lookup: CDR1 MNHNS, CDR2 SASEGT. V lost 7 bases and J lost 0, with 14 bases in between. This CDR3 is built from 15 residues. The DNA of the CDR3 is TGTGCCAGCACCCTTGAGGGGGACAGCACAGATACGCAGTATTTT. It encodes CASTLEGDSTDTQYF.

This chain connects TRBV7-9 to TRBJ2-7; 10 bases match TRBD1. The CDR3 consists of 14 residues. The junction had 4 bases not matched to a gene; V was cut back by 4 bases and J by 4 bases. Per germline, CDR1 SEHNR and CDR2 FQNEAQ (reference sequence). The CDR3 region is CASSWTGGTYEQYF. The CDR3 DNA reads TGTGCCAGCAGCTGGACAGGGGGAACTTACGAGCAGTACTTC.

The chain is built from TRBV4-2 and TRBJ2-7; D uncertain. V lost 4 bases to trimming and J lost 5 bases, with 15 bases between them. Germline V gene data show CDR1 as LGHNA and CDR2 as YNFKEQ. CDR3 length: 14 amino acids. As DNA, the CDR3 is TGTGCCAGCAGCCCACGGATCCCCCCGGACGAGCAGTACTTC. It translates to CASSPRIPPDEQYF.

The chain employs TRBV10-3 and TRBJ2-1; 11 nucleotides match TRBD2. The CDR3 contains 15 residues. From germline, CDR1 is ENHRY and CDR2 SYGVKD. Trimming at V came to 2 bases and at J to 7 bases, leaving 4 bases not matched to a gene. The CDR3 DNA sequence: TGTGCCATCAGTGAGGTAGCGGGGGGGCCGAATGAGCAGTTCTTC. This sequence encodes CAISEVAGGPNEQFF.